This T cell receptor (beta chain) is drawn from a study of blood T cell repertoires in COVID-19 (dated by TCRdb to the early 2020s). About the study as a whole: Collaborator samples came from the United States, Italy and Spain and covered acute and convalescent phases of COVID-19. The prospective study material was composed of cDNA or gDNA derived from T cells, B-cell-depleted T cells, or PBMCs. Deeply sampled blood TCRbeta repertoires from subjects exposed to, actively infected with, or recovered from COVID-19 were included in the dataset. The repertoires were released in a freely available public database intended as a resource for research on the immune response to SARS-CoV-2. The samples were drawn from the first 160 participants of the ongoing ImmuneRACE study and from 950 to 1,500 subjects provided by 6 global collaborators. The sample metadata nearly always contained a de-identified subject ID, COVID-19 status, age in years and sex. HLA class I and class II types, where available, came from metadata supplied by the sample provider rather than from assay-based typing. General study outcomes and caveats: How much clinical and demographic metadata was included differed by source and by participant, and the metadata was provided uncurated.

V is pruned by 7 bases and J by 6 bases, leaving 8 bases of the junction without a gene match. Measured from the cysteine to the phenylalanine, the CDR3 is 12 residues long. Of the read, only the CDR3 DNA is kept; its 36 bases are in frame from base 1. The germline V gene specifies SQVTM as CDR1 and ANQGSEA as CDR2. TCRbeta CDR3 regions were amplified from genomic DNA by means of the immunoSEQ Assay, a bias-controlled multiplex PCR. Turning to the authors' computational methods: Within the assay, amplification of reference gene primers was used to estimate how many nucleated cells each sample contained. To quantify the absolute abundance of each unique TCRbeta CDR3 rearrangement, sequence reads were collapsed and filtered. For each sample, productive Simpson clonality was calculated by taking the square root of Simpson's diversity index across productive rearrangements. The immuneACCESS repertoire file appears here via TCRdb, limited to in-frame rearrangements. These files lack a portion of the clones; in checked studies, under half of the deficit traces to unresolved V genes, and the cause of the others is not known. The V and J calls and clone size are taken from that table; D and trimming were inferred from the DNA. The sample has 350,000 to 500,000 clones on record, 70% to 90% of them singletons. The biggest ten clones account for less than 1.5% of the sample.

On this clone: Its antigen is currently not known. No much larger clonotype is one base removed from it; base qualities were not supplied.

Participants in the prospective study were aged roughly 18 to 100 years, lived in more than 20 United States geographic areas, and enrolled through a virtual design. To assign participants to cohorts, the prospective study relied on clinical history that participants themselves reported in a screening survey and a study questionnaire. Exposed participants were defined as having been in contact with someone with a PCR-confirmed or clinician-diagnosed COVID-19 case within 2 weeks of study entry. In the prospective study, mobile phlebotomists collected whole blood, serum and a nasopharyngeal or oropharyngeal swab from each participant. Additional blood draws and questionnaires over an approximately 2-month period could optionally be provided by prospective study participants. Before DNA extraction, blood samples from the prospective study were shipped at room temperature or frozen.

Here the chain combines TRBV29-1 and TRBJ1-2, with 7 junctional bases fitting TRBD1. This sequence was found in a woman in her late teens or twenties who had been exposed to COVID-19. Sequencing was performed on PBMCs or T cells enriched from blood (not recorded which). The nucleotide sequence reads as follows: TGCAGCGGAATAGGGGGCAACGATGGCTACACCTTC. Translated, it reads CSGIGGNDGYTF.